Below, one TCR beta chain is given with its context. The antigen is undetermined. These data are taken from a study of cytomegalovirus exposure and HLA in healthy donors. CDR3 length: 14 residues. Trimming removed 4 bases from V and 2 bases from J, with 9 bases in between. Germline CDR1 is MDHEN and CDR2 is SYDVKM. General study points: Among the CMV-associated chains, a few were confirmed in vitro as specific for CMV antigens. The authors listed roughly 150 TCR beta chains as cytomegalovirus-associated.

With 60 Vbeta and 13 Jbeta primers, the PCR was carried out. Assay: immunoSEQ multiplex PCR; the TCRdb copy retains only in-frame clones and omits some. The data show 160,000 or so clones, roughly 80% seen once. The chain employs TRBV28 and TRBJ1-5, with a tentative D call TRBD1 (5 bases). The specimen sequenced was PBMCs. The source is a woman aged 18-30 years in good health and CMV-seropositive. The CDR3 region has the DNA TGTGCCAGCAGTTGGACAATCGGCAATCAGCCCCAGCATTTT. Encoded protein: CASSWTIGNQPQHF.